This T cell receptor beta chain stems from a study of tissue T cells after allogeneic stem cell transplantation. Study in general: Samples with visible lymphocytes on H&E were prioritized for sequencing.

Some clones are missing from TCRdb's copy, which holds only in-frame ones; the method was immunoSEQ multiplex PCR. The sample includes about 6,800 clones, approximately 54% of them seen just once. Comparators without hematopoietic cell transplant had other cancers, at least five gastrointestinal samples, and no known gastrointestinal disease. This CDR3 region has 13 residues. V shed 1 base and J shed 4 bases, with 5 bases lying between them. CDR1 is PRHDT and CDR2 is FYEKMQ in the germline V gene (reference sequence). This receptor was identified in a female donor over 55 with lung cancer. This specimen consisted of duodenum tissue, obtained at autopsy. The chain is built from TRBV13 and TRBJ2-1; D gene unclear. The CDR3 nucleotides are TGTGCCAGCAGCTTAGAGTTGTACAATGAGCAGTTCTTC. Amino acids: CASSLELYNEQFF.